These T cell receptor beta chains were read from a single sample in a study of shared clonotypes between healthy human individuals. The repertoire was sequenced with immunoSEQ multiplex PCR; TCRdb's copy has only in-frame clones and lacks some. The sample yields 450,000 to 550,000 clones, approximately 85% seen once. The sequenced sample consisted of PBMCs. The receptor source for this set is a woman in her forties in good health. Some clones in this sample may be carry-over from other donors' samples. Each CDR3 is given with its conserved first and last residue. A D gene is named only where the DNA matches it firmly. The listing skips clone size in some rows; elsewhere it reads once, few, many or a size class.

CDR3 DNA: TGCGCCAGCAGCCGTACCGGGACTAGCGGCTCCTACAATGAGCAGTTCTTC
CDR3 protein: CASSRTGTSGSYNEQFF
J gene: TRBJ2-1
clone size: -
D gene: TRBD2
V gene: TRBV5-1

CDR3 DNA: TGTGCCAGCAGCAATAGACAGGGGCCAGAGACCCAGTACTTC
CDR3 protein: CASSNRQGPETQYF
J gene: TRBJ2-5
clone size: -
D gene: TRBD1
V gene: TRBV7-2

CDR3 DNA: TGTGCTAGTGGTTTGGTAGGGACAGATACGCAGTATTTT
CDR3 protein: CASGLVGTDTQYF
J gene: TRBJ2-3
clone size: -
D gene: -
V gene: TRBV12-5

CDR3 DNA: TGCGCCAGCAGTGCCATTACTGGACCCTACGAGCAGTACTTC
CDR3 protein: CASSAITGPYEQYF
J gene: TRBJ2-7
clone size: -
D gene: -
V gene: TRBV10-1

CDR3 DNA: TGTGCCAGCAGCCCTACCGGGTGGGGCAGAAGTAATGAAAAACTGTTTTTT
CDR3 protein: CASSPTGWGRSNEKLFF
J gene: TRBJ1-4
clone size: -
D gene: -
V gene: TRBV7-9

CDR3 DNA: TGCAGCGTTGAAGATCAGGCGGACGAGCAGTACTTC
CDR3 protein: CSVEDQADEQYF
J gene: TRBJ2-7
clone size: -
D gene: -
V gene: TRBV29-1

CDR3 DNA: TGTGCCTGCAACAGGGGGCGTCAGTACGAGCAGTACTTC
CDR3 protein: CACNRGRQYEQYF
J gene: TRBJ2-7
clone size: few
D gene: TRBD1
V gene: TRBV30

CDR3 DNA: TGTGCCTGGAGTGTTCTAGTAGCGGGAGGTAATGAGCAGTTCTTC
CDR3 protein: CAWSVLVAGGNEQFF
J gene: TRBJ2-1
clone size: -
D gene: TRBD2
V gene: TRBV30

CDR3 DNA: TGTGCCAGCAGCACCCCAGGGACTAGCGGGAGTTCAGGCAACATTCAGTACTTC
CDR3 protein: CASSTPGTSGSSGNIQYF
J gene: TRBJ2-4
clone size: -
D gene: TRBD2
V gene: TRBV9

CDR3 DNA: TGTGCCAGCAGTTTATCGACTAGCGGGGTGGGGGAGTATTTT
CDR3 protein: CASSLSTSGVGEYF
J gene: TRBJ2-3
clone size: -
D gene: TRBD2
V gene: TRBV2

CDR3 DNA: TGTGCCAGCAGTGAAGGCTGGGGGGCGCTGACTGAAGCTTTCTTT
CDR3 protein: CASSEGWGALTEAFF
J gene: TRBJ1-1
clone size: -
D gene: -
V gene: TRBV2

CDR3 DNA: TGTGCCAGCAGTCCCGGTTGGGGGGAATTCGGCTACGAGCAGTACTTC
CDR3 protein: CASSPGWGEFGYEQYF
J gene: TRBJ2-7
clone size: few
D gene: -
V gene: TRBV28

CDR3 DNA: TGTGCCTGGAGTCGGACCTCGATGAACACTGAAGCTTTCTTT
CDR3 protein: CAWSRTSMNTEAFF
J gene: TRBJ1-1
clone size: -
D gene: -
V gene: TRBV30

CDR3 DNA: TGTGCCAGCAGCACCGGGACCTACTACGAGCAGTACTTC
CDR3 protein: CASSTGTYYEQYF
J gene: TRBJ2-7
clone size: -
D gene: -
V gene: TRBV7-6

CDR3 DNA: TGTGCCAGTTCGGGACTAGGGGCCTACGAGCAGTACTTC
CDR3 protein: CASSGLGAYEQYF
J gene: TRBJ2-7
clone size: once
D gene: TRBD2
V gene: TRBV19

CDR3 DNA: TGTGCCAGCAATCGGCAGACATCCTACAATGAGCAGTTCTTC
CDR3 protein: CASNRQTSYNEQFF
J gene: TRBJ2-1
clone size: -
D gene: -
V gene: TRBV2

CDR3 DNA: TGTGCCAGCAGCAACCGACAGTTAGTTATCACCTTC
CDR3 protein: CASSNRQLVITF
J gene: TRBJ1-2
clone size: -
D gene: -
V gene: TRBV13

CDR3 DNA: TGTGCCAGCAGCCAAACGGGGCCGCAGTTCTTC
CDR3 protein: CASSQTGPQFF
J gene: TRBJ2-1
clone size: -
D gene: -
V gene: TRBV4-2

CDR3 DNA: TGTGCCAGCAGCCCCTTGGGGGAGCGGAGCTCCTACAATGAGCAGTTCTTC
CDR3 protein: CASSPLGERSSYNEQFF
J gene: TRBJ2-1
clone size: -
D gene: -
V gene: TRBV11-2

CDR3 DNA: TGTGCCACCAGCAGAGAACTAGCGGGAGACCCAGATACGCAGTATTTT
CDR3 protein: CATSRELAGDPDTQYF
J gene: TRBJ2-3
clone size: -
D gene: TRBD2
V gene: TRBV15

CDR3 DNA: TGTGCCAGCAGCGAGGGACAGGGGTGGTCCTACGAGCAGTACTTC
CDR3 protein: CASSEGQGWSYEQYF
J gene: TRBJ2-7
clone size: few
D gene: TRBD1
V gene: TRBV9

CDR3 DNA: TGTGCCAGCAGCTCAACCTTAGCGGGAGGCGGCACCGGGGAGCTGTTTTTT
CDR3 protein: CASSSTLAGGGTGELFF
J gene: TRBJ2-2
clone size: once
D gene: TRBD2
V gene: TRBV7-7

CDR3 DNA: TGTGCCAGCTCAGCGGGACAGGGGACATACTATGGCTACACCTTC
CDR3 protein: CASSAGQGTYYGYTF
J gene: TRBJ1-2
clone size: -
D gene: TRBD1
V gene: TRBV18

CDR3 DNA: TGTGCCAGTAGTATAGTGCGTTTGGGAGGAGCTGGGGCCAACGTCCTGACTTTC
CDR3 protein: CASSIVRLGGAGANVLTF
J gene: TRBJ2-6
clone size: -
D gene: -
V gene: TRBV19

CDR3 DNA: TGTGCCAGCACTGGGACAGGGGGCAACACCGGGGAGCTGTTTTTT
CDR3 protein: CASTGTGGNTGELFF
J gene: TRBJ2-2
clone size: -
D gene: TRBD1
V gene: TRBV2

CDR3 DNA: TGTGCCAGCAGCGTACTAGCGGGAGCTCCTCAAGAGACCCAGTACTTC
CDR3 protein: CASSVLAGAPQETQYF
J gene: TRBJ2-5
clone size: once
D gene: TRBD2
V gene: TRBV5-4

CDR3 DNA: TGTGCCAGCAGTACCCCTGACAGGGGTGAAAAACTGTTTTTT
CDR3 protein: CASSTPDRGEKLFF
J gene: TRBJ1-4
clone size: -
D gene: TRBD1
V gene: TRBV6-5

CDR3 DNA: TGTGCCAGCAGCCAAGAAGGTAAAGGGGGGGAACTATACAATGAGCAGTTCTTC
CDR3 protein: CASSQEGKGGELYNEQFF
J gene: TRBJ2-1
clone size: -
D gene: -
V gene: TRBV4-2

CDR3 DNA: TGTGCCAGCAGTTTCCCTAGACTAGCGGGGAACTCTGGGGCCAACGTCCTGACTTTC
CDR3 protein: CASSFPRLAGNSGANVLTF
J gene: TRBJ2-6
clone size: -
D gene: TRBD2
V gene: TRBV7-9

CDR3 DNA: TGCAGCGCGAAGACCGGGACTAGCGGGAGGTCCGTTGATACGCAGTATTTT
CDR3 protein: CSAKTGTSGRSVDTQYF
J gene: TRBJ2-3
clone size: -
D gene: TRBD2
V gene: TRBV29-1

CDR3 DNA: TGTGCCAGCAGCTTAATGGGAGTCTCTGGAAACACCATATATTTT
CDR3 protein: CASSLMGVSGNTIYF
J gene: TRBJ1-3
clone size: -
D gene: -
V gene: TRBV5-6

CDR3 DNA: TGTGCCAGCAGCTCCGGGACTAGCGGGACCAATGAGCAGTTCTTC
CDR3 protein: CASSSGTSGTNEQFF
J gene: TRBJ2-1
clone size: -
D gene: TRBD2
V gene: TRBV27

CDR3 DNA: TGTGCCAGCTCACCGGGACAGGGGAGTTCTGGCTACACCTTC
CDR3 protein: CASSPGQGSSGYTF
J gene: TRBJ1-2
clone size: -
D gene: TRBD1
V gene: TRBV6-1

CDR3 DNA: TGTGCCAGCAGCAGAGAGACAGGGGGCTATGGCTACACCTTC
CDR3 protein: CASSRETGGYGYTF
J gene: TRBJ1-2
clone size: -
D gene: TRBD1
V gene: TRBV5-5

CDR3 DNA: TGTGCCAGCAGCCCGACGTCTAGCGTTGAGCAGTTCTTC
CDR3 protein: CASSPTSSVEQFF
J gene: TRBJ2-1
clone size: -
D gene: -
V gene: TRBV7-3

CDR3 DNA: TGTGCCAGCAGTTTTAGCGGGAGGGCCGGAGAGCAGTACTTC
CDR3 protein: CASSFSGRAGEQYF
J gene: TRBJ2-5
clone size: -
D gene: TRBD2
V gene: TRBV27

CDR3 DNA: TGCGCCAGCAGATACGGGGGGTCTTTGACCCAGTACTTC
CDR3 protein: CASRYGGSLTQYF
J gene: TRBJ2-5
clone size: -
D gene: TRBD2
V gene: TRBV10-2

CDR3 DNA: TGTGCCACCAGCAGAGATCTGGCCAGGGGATTTTCCTACGAGCAGTACTTC
CDR3 protein: CATSRDLARGFSYEQYF
J gene: TRBJ2-7
clone size: -
D gene: -
V gene: TRBV15

CDR3 DNA: TGTGCCAGCAGCCTGAAGATGGGGGTCGGGAACACCGGGGAGCTGTTTTTT
CDR3 protein: CASSLKMGVGNTGELFF
J gene: TRBJ2-2
clone size: many
D gene: -
V gene: TRBV11-2

CDR3 DNA: TGTGCCAGCAGTACCGGGACAGGGGGCTACTATGGCTACACCTTC
CDR3 protein: CASSTGTGGYYGYTF
J gene: TRBJ1-2
clone size: -
D gene: TRBD1
V gene: TRBV6-6

CDR3 DNA: TGTGCTAGCAGCCCACGGGGAAGGTTTGGTACCGGGGAGCTGTTTTTT
CDR3 protein: CASSPRGRFGTGELFF
J gene: TRBJ2-2
clone size: -
D gene: -
V gene: TRBV7-7

CDR3 DNA: TGCGCCAGCAGCCGCCTTGGGGGGACAGGGGGCAGAGAGACCCAGTACTTC
CDR3 protein: CASSRLGGTGGRETQYF
J gene: TRBJ2-5
clone size: -
D gene: TRBD1
V gene: TRBV4-1

CDR3 DNA: TGTGCCAGCAGCTTAGCGGGACAGGGATTTCGAAATGAGCAGTTCTTC
CDR3 protein: CASSLAGQGFRNEQFF
J gene: TRBJ2-1
clone size: -
D gene: TRBD1
V gene: TRBV7-8

CDR3 DNA: TGCGCCAGCAGCTTGGGGGCGGACAATGAGCAGTTCTTC
CDR3 protein: CASSLGADNEQFF
J gene: TRBJ2-1
clone size: -
D gene: -
V gene: TRBV5-1

CDR3 DNA: TGTGCCAGCAGTTTAATGGGACATTCCTACGAGCAGTACTTC
CDR3 protein: CASSLMGHSYEQYF
J gene: TRBJ2-7
clone size: -
D gene: -
V gene: TRBV27

CDR3 DNA: TGTGCCAGCAGCTTAGGGACCAATCAGCCCCAGCATTTT
CDR3 protein: CASSLGTNQPQHF
J gene: TRBJ1-5
clone size: -
D gene: -
V gene: TRBV7-9

CDR3 DNA: TGTGCCACCAGCAGAAGCTTGCGGACAGGGGGAAAGAACACTGAAGCTTTCTTT
CDR3 protein: CATSRSLRTGGKNTEAFF
J gene: TRBJ1-1
clone size: -
D gene: TRBD1
V gene: TRBV15

CDR3 DNA: TGTGCCAGCAGCCCCGGGACAGCGGTGACTAGCGGGCCGTCCCCGCAGTATTTT
CDR3 protein: CASSPGTAVTSGPSPQYF
J gene: TRBJ2-3
clone size: few
D gene: TRBD2
V gene: TRBV27

CDR3 DNA: TGTGCCAGCAGCTTGGGGACCCTGCGTGATGAGCAGTTCTTC
CDR3 protein: CASSLGTLRDEQFF
J gene: TRBJ2-1
clone size: -
D gene: -
V gene: TRBV5-8

CDR3 DNA: TGTGCCAGCAGCGTAGCAACCTCTAATGAAAAACTGTTTTTT
CDR3 protein: CASSVATSNEKLFF
J gene: TRBJ1-4
clone size: -
D gene: -
V gene: TRBV9

CDR3 DNA: TGTGCCTGGAGTCCGAGACAGGGGGCTTTTGGAAACACCATATATTTT
CDR3 protein: CAWSPRQGAFGNTIYF
J gene: TRBJ1-3
clone size: few
D gene: TRBD1
V gene: TRBV30

CDR3 DNA: TGTGCCAGCCGGGACCTCGCCACAGATACGCAGTATTTT
CDR3 protein: CASRDLATDTQYF
J gene: TRBJ2-3
clone size: -
D gene: -
V gene: TRBV6-6

CDR3 DNA: TGTGCCTGGAGTGTAGTTGGAAACACCATATATTTT
CDR3 protein: CAWSVVGNTIYF
J gene: TRBJ1-3
clone size: -
D gene: -
V gene: TRBV30

CDR3 DNA: TGTGCCAGCGGCCGATTTAGGACAGGAGATATGAAAGCTTTCTTT
CDR3 protein: CASGRFRTGDMKAFF
J gene: TRBJ1-1
clone size: -
D gene: TRBD1
V gene: TRBV6-5

CDR3 DNA: TGCGCCAGCAGCCTCCTTCCGGGGCGCGAGCAGTACTTC
CDR3 protein: CASSLLPGREQYF
J gene: TRBJ2-7
clone size: once
D gene: -
V gene: TRBV5-1

CDR3 DNA: TGTGCAAGTCGCTTAAAGATTGGACTAGCGGGAGTAGGCGAGCAGTACTTC
CDR3 protein: CASRLKIGLAGVGEQYF
J gene: TRBJ2-7
clone size: -
D gene: -
V gene: TRBV12-2

CDR3 DNA: TGTGCCAGTAGTATAGATCGGGAGACCCAGTACTTC
CDR3 protein: CASSIDRETQYF
J gene: TRBJ2-5
clone size: -
D gene: -
V gene: TRBV19

CDR3 DNA: TGTGCCAGCAGCTTAGCATCCTTTTCCGAGCAGTACTTC
CDR3 protein: CASSLASFSEQYF
J gene: TRBJ2-7
clone size: -
D gene: -
V gene: TRBV11-2

CDR3 DNA: TGTGCCAGCAGTTACCTAGCGGGAGGTCTGAATGAGCAGTTCTTC
CDR3 protein: CASSYLAGGLNEQFF
J gene: TRBJ2-1
clone size: -
D gene: TRBD2
V gene: TRBV28

CDR3 DNA: TGTGCCAGCAGCCCGACAGGGGGAGGCAATCAGCCCCAGCATTTT
CDR3 protein: CASSPTGGGNQPQHF
J gene: TRBJ1-5
clone size: -
D gene: TRBD1
V gene: TRBV28